One T cell receptor beta chain is described in this entry. This clone has just one count. Its antigen target is currently unknown. Within one base of it there is no much larger clone, and no base qualities were kept. The immunoSEQ Assay was used to sequence TCRbeta CDR3 regions. After extraction, genomic DNA underwent amplification by bias-controlled multiplex PCR, followed by high-throughput sequencing. As for the authors' bioinformatics: Collapsing and filtering of sequences were performed to quantify the absolute abundance of each unique TCRbeta CDR3 region. T cell fraction was estimated by normalizing TCRbeta template counts to usable DNA, which was measured by amplifying reference genes present in all nucleated cells. Repertoire TCRs were annotated as SARS-CoV-2-specific when V gene, CDR3 amino acid sequence and J gene were exactly matched to a known reactive TCR set. The reference SARS-CoV-2 TCR set came from MIRA and was filtered for enrichment in COVID-19-positive ImmuneCODE repertoires, removing public or cross-reactive TCRs. Using the MIRA antigens, annotated TCRs were further analysed by specific ORF or by position within an ORF. Depth was the summed frequency of annotated unique rearrangements, while breadth was defined as annotated unique rearrangements over total unique productive rearrangements. Two-sided Wilcoxon rank-sum tests were applied when comparing TCR breadth between groups. What TCRdb holds here is the immuneACCESS table cut down to in-frame rearrangements. Part of the clones is not present; checked against another copy, under half of the missing clones reflect an unresolved V gene, and the others are unexplained. V, J and clone size are those of that table, while D and trimming were read from the DNA. The sample data list more than 400,000 clones, and about 90% of these were observed just once. The ten top clones hold more than 1.5% of the sample.

These data are taken from a study of Ad26.COV2.S vaccination and SARS-CoV-2 variants (dated by TCRdb to about 2021). For the wider study: Vaccine-arm donors came from COV1001, a multicentre, randomized, double-blind, placebo-controlled phase I-IIa trial of Ad26.COV2.S in healthy adults. Ad26.COV2.S was given intramuscularly at 5x10^10 or 1x10^11 viral particles, as a single shot or as two shots 56 days apart. TCRbeta repertoire sequencing served as the tool for gauging how specific and how broad the SARS-CoV-2-reactive T cell receptors were following Ad26.COV2.S vaccination. A total of 32 samples were included in the TCR-sequenced set, comprising around 20 Ad26.COV2.S vaccine recipients, 5 placebo recipients and 8 SARS-CoV-2 convalescent individuals. Participants in the trial were split at random into five groups of five each, receiving low-dose or high-dose Ad26.COV2.S once or twice, or else placebo on both occasions. Investigators remained blinded to trial group allocation during experiments and outcome assessment. Here is what the overall study found, with its caveats: The authors noted that total T cell responses may have been underestimated by the TCR breadth and depth analyses. The study was not powered for comparison of responses between vaccine doses or regimens. Non-spike TCR breadth was comparable between vaccine and placebo recipients, consistent with the vaccine containing only spike. Compared with placebo recipients, Ad26.COV2.S recipients showed higher spike-specific TCR breadth (P = 0.0014). After vaccination, substantial breadth of spike-specific CD8+ and CD4+ T cell responses was reported.

According to the study, the label for this sample's treatment or condition signals: some 20 received Ad26.COV2.S at low or high dose, single or two shots; five or six received placebo; per-sample allocation not given. Repertoires of vaccine and placebo recipients were sequenced from samples taken on day 63 after the first injection. Cohort 1b enrolled around 24 adults aged 18-55 years at a single site in Boston, USA, between 29 July and 7 August 2020. Ad26.COV2.S was a replication-incompetent adenovirus type 26 vector that expressed a prefusion-stabilized SARS-CoV-2 spike protein derived from the original Wuhan strain. The germline V gene (reference sequence) supplies CDR1 GTSNPN and CDR2 SVGIG. The V and J ends are trimmed by 4 bases and 5 bases, leaving 15 bases between them. Including cysteine and phenylalanine, the CDR3 has 14 amino acids. The only DNA kept is the CDR3, 42 bases in frame from the first base.

This TCR was recovered from a person aged 18-60 years who received the Ad26.COV2.S COVID-19 vaccine or a placebo. The source material was peripheral blood, sampled in a trial of Ad26.COV2.S vaccine versus placebo. The chain was built from TRBV30 and TRBJ2-1; TRBD1 is possibly the D segment (5 matching bases). The CDR3 sequence is CAWTRRRGNNEQFF. The sequenced DNA: TGTGCCTGGACCAGACGAAGGGGCAACAATGAGCAGTTCTTC.